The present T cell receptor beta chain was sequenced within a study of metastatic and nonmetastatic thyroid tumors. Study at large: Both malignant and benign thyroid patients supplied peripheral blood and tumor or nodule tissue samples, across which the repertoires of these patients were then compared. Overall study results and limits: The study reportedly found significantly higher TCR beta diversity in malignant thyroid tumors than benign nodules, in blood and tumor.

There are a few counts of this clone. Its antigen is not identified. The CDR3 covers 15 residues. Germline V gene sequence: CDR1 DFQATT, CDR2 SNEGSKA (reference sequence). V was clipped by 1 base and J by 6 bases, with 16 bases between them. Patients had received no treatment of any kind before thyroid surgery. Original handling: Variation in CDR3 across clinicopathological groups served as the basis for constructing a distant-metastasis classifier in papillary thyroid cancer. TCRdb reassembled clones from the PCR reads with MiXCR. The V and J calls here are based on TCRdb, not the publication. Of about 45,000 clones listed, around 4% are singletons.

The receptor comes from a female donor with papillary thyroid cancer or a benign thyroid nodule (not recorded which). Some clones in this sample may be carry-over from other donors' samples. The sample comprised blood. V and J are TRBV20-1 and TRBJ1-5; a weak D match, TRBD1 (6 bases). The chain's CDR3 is CSARGEGGGGQPQHF. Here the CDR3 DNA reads TGCAGTGCTAGAGGTGAAGGGGGTGGGGGTCAGCCCCAGCATTTT.